The sequence of this TCR beta chain was determined in a study of early T cells in non-severe SARS-CoV-2 infection. On the study more broadly: Sequencing was performed on bulk RNA from unsorted whole blood, leaving chains unpaired. General study points: Matching with VDJdb favored anti-spike CD8 responses (missing private and CD4 specificities).

Germline assignment: CDR1 MDHEN and CDR2 SYDVKM. This CDR3 region has 15 residues. Trimming left V 3 bases short and J 2 bases short, with 13 bases between. As regards this clonotype: The antigen is not known.

The library protocol tagged individual cDNA molecules with unique molecular identifiers. TCRdb used MiXCR to reprocess the 5' RACE reads, holding one entry per CDR3 protein. Counted here are more than 90,000 distinct CDR3 sequences, 11% occurring once; the ten biggest clones make up roughly 4.9%. Source material: whole blood. This receptor was identified in an adult who was a healthcare worker with PCR-confirmed SARS-CoV-2 infection or an uninfected control (not recorded which). The chain couples TRBV28 to TRBJ2-5; D remains unclear. Here the CDR3 DNA reads TGTGCCAGCAGTTTGTATCACATACAACAAGAGACCCAGTACTTC. Amino acids: CASSLYHIQQETQYF.